These T cell receptor beta chains were read from a single sample in a study of T cell responses to AZD1222 COVID-19 vaccine. Here immunoSEQ multiplex PCR was the method, and the copy in TCRdb shows in-frame clones only, minus some. The table records approximately 190,000 clones, around 92% of them present only once. The source was peripheral blood, collected on day 0 of AZD1222 vaccination. These TCRs come from an adult in good health. The CDR3 runs from the conserved cysteine through the conserved F or W. The D gene is left open where the match is weak. Clone size is shown for a subset of rows, as once, few, many or a class of expanded clone.

d_call: TRBD1; j_call: TRBJ1-1; v_call: TRBV5-1; clone_size: .; cdr3_aa: CASSLSRGQMNTEAFF; cdr3_nt: TGCGCCAGCAGCTTGTCCAGGGGACAGATGAACACTGAAGCTTTCTTT
d_call: .; j_call: TRBJ1-1; v_call: TRBV19; clone_size: .; cdr3_aa: CASSTQANTEAFF; cdr3_nt: TGTGCCAGTAGTACACAGGCGAACACTGAAGCTTTCTTT
d_call: TRBD2; j_call: TRBJ2-7; v_call: TRBV5-1; clone_size: .; cdr3_aa: CASSPGLAGGYEQYF; cdr3_nt: TGCGCCAGCAGCCCCGGACTAGCGGGGGGGTACGAGCAGTACTTC
d_call: .; j_call: TRBJ2-3; v_call: TRBV27; clone_size: .; cdr3_aa: CASSLIGSTSTDTQYF; cdr3_nt: TGTGCCAGCAGTTTAATAGGCAGCACTAGCACAGATACGCAGTATTTT
d_call: .; j_call: TRBJ1-4; v_call: TRBV6-1; clone_size: .; cdr3_aa: CASSERRSNEKLFF; cdr3_nt: TGTGCCAGCAGTGAAAGGCGGTCTAATGAAAAACTGTTTTTT
d_call: TRBD1; j_call: TRBJ1-6; v_call: TRBV12-3/TRBV12-4; clone_size: few; cdr3_aa: CASRGQGGFTLHF; cdr3_nt: TGTGCCAGCAGGGGACAGGGAGGGTTCACCCTCCACTTT
d_call: TRBD1; j_call: TRBJ1-3; v_call: TRBV30; clone_size: .; cdr3_aa: CAWNRGAGNTIYF; cdr3_nt: TGTGCCTGGAACAGGGGGGCTGGAAACACCATATATTTT
d_call: .; j_call: TRBJ1-6; v_call: TRBV3-1/TRBV3-2; clone_size: .; cdr3_aa: CASSVQGSGSPLHF; cdr3_nt: TGTGCCAGCAGCGTACAGGGTTCAGGCTCACCCCTCCACTTT
d_call: .; j_call: TRBJ1-2; v_call: TRBV5-6; clone_size: .; cdr3_aa: CASSGQANYGYTF; cdr3_nt: TGTGCCAGCAGCGGACAAGCTAACTATGGCTACACCTTC
d_call: TRBD1; j_call: TRBJ2-1; v_call: TRBV27; clone_size: .; cdr3_aa: CASSFLGQEQFF; cdr3_nt: TGTGCCAGCAGTTTTTTGGGACAGGAGCAGTTCTTC
d_call: TRBD1; j_call: TRBJ2-7; v_call: TRBV5-1; clone_size: .; cdr3_aa: CASSLGGTGGYEQYF; cdr3_nt: TGCGCCAGCAGCTTGGGCGGGACAGGGGGCTACGAGCAGTACTTC
d_call: .; j_call: TRBJ2-3; v_call: TRBV9; clone_size: .; cdr3_aa: CASSAWASGTDTQYF; cdr3_nt: TGTGCCAGCAGCGCGTGGGCAAGTGGAACAGATACGCAGTATTTT
d_call: .; j_call: TRBJ1-2; v_call: TRBV12-3/TRBV12-4; clone_size: .; cdr3_aa: CASSLAGTYGYTF; cdr3_nt: TGTGCCAGCAGTTTAGCGGGGACCTATGGCTACACCTTC
d_call: .; j_call: TRBJ1-1; v_call: TRBV11-3; clone_size: .; cdr3_aa: CASRESGVSEAFF; cdr3_nt: TGTGCCAGCAGGGAATCAGGAGTCTCTGAAGCTTTCTTT
d_call: .; j_call: TRBJ1-5; v_call: TRBV18; clone_size: .; cdr3_aa: CASSPDGGHLTGQPQHF; cdr3_nt: TGTGCCAGCTCACCAGACGGAGGACACCTAACCGGTCAGCCCCAGCATTTT
d_call: .; j_call: TRBJ1-5; v_call: TRBV6-5; clone_size: .; cdr3_aa: CASSSGFRSQPQHF; cdr3_nt: TGTGCCAGCAGTTCAGGTTTTAGGAGTCAGCCCCAGCATTTT
d_call: TRBD2; j_call: TRBJ2-2; v_call: TRBV7-3; clone_size: .; cdr3_aa: CASSLGLAAAGELFF; cdr3_nt: TGTGCCAGCAGCCTTGGACTAGCGGCGGCCGGGGAGCTGTTTTTT
d_call: .; j_call: TRBJ1-4; v_call: TRBV5-4; clone_size: .; cdr3_aa: CASSLVGISEKLFF; cdr3_nt: TGTGCCAGCAGCTTGGTGGGGATAAGTGAAAAACTGTTTTTT
d_call: .; j_call: TRBJ2-5; v_call: TRBV7-6; clone_size: once; cdr3_aa: CASSLGWGGQETQYF; cdr3_nt: TGTGCCAGCAGCTTAGGCTGGGGTGGGCAAGAGACCCAGTACTTC
d_call: TRBD1; j_call: TRBJ1-5; v_call: TRBV12-5; clone_size: .; cdr3_aa: CASGSGQGGYSNQPQHF; cdr3_nt: TGTGCTAGTGGATCGGGACAGGGGGGTTATAGCAATCAGCCCCAGCATTTT
d_call: .; j_call: TRBJ1-1; v_call: TRBV30; clone_size: .; cdr3_aa: CAWSPQAGNLNTEAFF; cdr3_nt: TGTGCCTGGAGTCCTCAGGCAGGGAATTTGAACACTGAAGCTTTCTTT
d_call: TRBD1; j_call: TRBJ2-3; v_call: TRBV6-1; clone_size: .; cdr3_aa: CASSELGTATDTQYF; cdr3_nt: TGTGCCAGCAGTGAATTAGGGACAGCAACAGATACGCAGTATTTT